This passage covers 21 T cell receptor beta chains from one sample sequenced in a study of control samples from healthy donors and cancer patients (dated by TCRdb to the early 2020s). The library was generated by the immunoSEQ multiplex PCR assay. TCRdb carries this immuneACCESS record with in-frame sequences only. Its versions omit some clonotypes, under half of them owing to an unresolved V gene in the studies checked, with the rest unexplained. This sample holds approximately 230,000 clones; 82% were observed only once. The ten largest clones take up 13% of the sample. Material: PBMCs. Receptor source: a woman aged 55 to 70 with lung cancer.

The V call is TRBV5-1, the J call TRBJ2-1; D uncertain. Trimming pared 0 bases from V and 3 bases from J, leaving 16 bases between. The CDR3 runs 17 residues. The germline V gene encodes CDR1 SGHRS and CDR2 YFSETQ. Here the CDR3 reads CASSLDLPTEYYNEQFF. The CDR3, as DNA: TGCGCCAGCAGCTTGGATCTCCCCACTGAATACTACAATGAGCAGTTCTTC. Supplemented by reference TRBV5-1 and TRBJ2-1, the full variable domain reads KAGVTQTPRYLIKTRGQQVTLSCSPISGHRSVSWYQQTPGQGLQFLFEYFSETQRNKGNFPGRFSGRQFSNSRSEMNVSTLELGDSALYLCASSLDLPTEYYNEQFFGPGTRLTVL.

The J gene is TRBJ2-2, the V gene TRBV24-1, with D uncertain. V lost 5 bases and J lost 8, with 11 bases in between. This CDR3 is 13 amino acids long. Germline-derived CDR1 and CDR2 are KGHDR and SFDVKD. The CDR3, as DNA: TGTGCCACCAGTGTGTTGGAATTTGGGGAGCTGTTTTTT. It is translated as CATSVLEFGELFF.

The V and J genes are TRBV7-9 and TRBJ2-1; D remains ambiguous. Germline CDR1 and CDR2: SEHNR and FQNEAQ (reference sequence). The CDR3 covers 13 residues. V lost 3 bases and J lost 10, with 13 bases in between. The CDR3 bases are TGTGCCAGCAGCTTGGGTGAGCACCCGGAGCAGTTCTTC. Amino acids: CASSLGEHPEQFF.

A single count supports this clone. The chain links TRBV29-1 to TRBJ2-3; D may be TRBD2 (6 bases). The germline V gene has CDR1 SQVTM and CDR2 ANQGSEA. V dropped 0 bases and J dropped 5 bases, with 12 bases sitting between them. The CDR3 extends over 14 amino acids. CDR3 sequence reads: CSVEDERRGDTQYF. CDR3 nucleotide sequence: TGCAGCGTTGAAGATGAACGGAGGGGAGATACGCAGTATTTT.

The chain is built from TRBV4-1 and TRBJ2-6; D gene unclear. V lost 4 bases and J 1 base, leaving 11 bases between the germline ends. The CDR3 extends over 16 amino acids. CDR1 and CDR2 from the germline V gene are MGHRA and YSYEKL. CDR3 sequence: CASSPAETSGANVLTF. The CDR3 DNA sequence: TGCGCCAGCAGCCCCGCCGAGACATCTGGGGCCAACGTCCTGACTTTC.

The rearrangement uses TRBV7-9 and TRBJ1-4, with 7 bases identical to TRBD1. Germline CDR1 and CDR2: SEHNR and FQNEAQ (reference sequence). The CDR3 contains 15 residues. V lost 5 bases and J lost 5; bases outside the gene matches: 8. The CDR3 nucleotides read TGTGCCAGCAGCCGAACAGGGGCCTTCAATGAAAAACTGTTTTTT. Translation gives CASSRTGAFNEKLFF.

V gene TRBV2 combines with J gene TRBJ2-5, with D perhaps matching TRBD1 (5 bases). The CDR3 loop spans 13 amino acids. Trimming took off 4 bases at V and 3 bases at J, with 9 bases between the two ends. CDR1 and CDR2 (germline): SNHLY, FYNNEI. The CDR3 coding sequence is TGTGCCAGCAGTGTAATCAGGGAAGAGACCCAGTACTTC. Its translation: CASSVIREETQYF. Variable domain in full (rest from reference TRBV2 and TRBJ2-5): EPEVTQTPSHQVTQMGQEVILRCVPISNHLYFYWYRQILGQKVEFLVSFYNNEISEKSEIFDDQFSVERPDGSNFTLKIRSTKLEDSAMYFCASSVIREETQYFGPGTRLLVL.

The V gene is TRBV5-8, the J gene TRBJ1-2, with D maybe TRBD1 (6 bases). The CDR3 has 13 residues. Germline-derived CDR1 and CDR2 are SGHTS and YDEGEE. With 4 bases removed from V and 5 bases from J, the gap between germline ends came to 12 bases. CDR3 nucleotides: TGTGCCAGCAGCCCTGACAGGCTTTATGGCTACACCTTC. Amino acids: CASSPDRLYGYTF.

The sample holds a few counts of this clone. This chain joins TRBV7-2 and TRBJ2-7; the match to TRBD2 covers 10 bases. V lost 1 base, J lost 7 bases, and 10 bases stayed unmatched. This CDR3 is 16 amino acids long. CDR1 and CDR2 from the germline V gene are SGHTA and FQGNSA. The CDR3 is CASSLDSGGLMREQYF. The CDR3 region has the DNA TGTGCCAGCAGCTTAGATAGCGGGGGGCTAATGAGGGAGCAGTACTTC.

This chain uses TRBV15 with TRBJ1-2; tentatively, D is TRBD1 (5 bases). Germline V gene data show CDR1 as LNHNV and CDR2 as YYDKDF (reference sequence). Trimming left V 3 bases short and J 4 bases short, with 12 bases between. The CDR3 runs to 14 residues. CDR3 in amino acids: CATSRPGRIYGYTF. The CDR3 nucleotides read TGTGCCACCAGCAGGCCGGGACGGATCTATGGCTACACCTTC.

The V gene is TRBV27, the J gene TRBJ2-2; no reliable D call. The germline V and J ends were trimmed by 2 bases and 6 bases, with 4 bases remaining between them. Germline CDR1 MNHEY, CDR2 SMNVEV (reference sequence). The CDR3 length is 12 residues. The CDR3 spells CASSLLPGELFF. Written as DNA, the CDR3 is TGTGCCAGCAGTTTACTTCCCGGGGAGCTGTTTTTT.

This clone was observed a single time. The chain joins TRBV5-1 to TRBJ2-7; possibly TRBD1 or TRBD2 for D (5 bases each). Germline loops: CDR1 SGHRS, CDR2 YFSETQ. The CDR3 loop spans 14 amino acids. The V end lost 3 bases, the J end lost 2 bases, and 12 bases lay between the germline ends. CDR3 sequence: CASSSRGRTYEQYF. In DNA form, the CDR3 reads TGCGCCAGCAGCTCCCGGGGACGGACCTACGAGCAGTACTTC.

This clone has at least ten counts. This specimen includes other DNA sequences encoding the same CDR3. This chain joins TRBV18 and TRBJ1-4; tentative D call: TRBD1 (6 bases). The CDR3 length is 13 residues. Germline-derived CDR1 and CDR2 are KGHSH and LQKENI. V lost 2 bases to trimming and J lost 8 bases, with 9 bases between them. CDR3 region: CASSPIQGEKLFF. The DNA for the CDR3 is TGTGCCAGCTCACCAATACAGGGAGAAAAACTGTTTTTT. Together with reference TRBV18 and TRBJ1-4, the CDR3 gives the full variable domain: NAGVMQNPRHLVRRRGQEARLRCSPMKGHSHVYWYRQLPEEGLKFMVYLQKENIIDESGMPKERFSAEFPKEGPSILRIQQVVRGDSAAYFCASSPIQGEKLFFGSGTQLSVL.

The gene calls are TRBV5-1 and TRBJ2-3; 9 bases are shared with TRBD2. V was pared by 1 base and J by 6 bases, with 6 bases of the junction left unmatched. The CDR3 runs 15 residues. Germline CDR1 and CDR2: SGHRS and YFSETQ. CDR3 amino acids: CASSLSLAGLDTQYF. CDR3 sequence (DNA): TGCGCCAGCAGCTTGAGCCTAGCGGGATTGGATACGCAGTATTTT.

The chain couples TRBV15 to TRBJ2-2; TRBD2 agrees at 10 bases. J was trimmed by 7 bases and V by 7 bases; bases with no gene match: 6. Germline V lookup: CDR1 LNHNV, CDR2 YYDKDF (reference sequence). This CDR3 region has 14 residues. The CDR3 DNA follows: TGTGCCACCATAATAGCGGGGGGCGTCGGGGAGCTGTTTTTT. It is translated as CATIIAGGVGELFF.

The chain has TRBV2 and TRBJ1-6; D unresolved. Germline V gene sequence: CDR1 SNHLY, CDR2 FYNNEI. With 4 bases removed from V and 0 bases from J, the gap between germline ends came to 13 bases. The CDR3 length is 17 residues. Here the CDR3 reads CASSGPGAHSYNSPLHF. As DNA, the CDR3 is TGTGCCAGCAGTGGGCCAGGCGCCCACTCCTATAATTCACCCCTCCACTTT.

In this sample, this clone turned up a few times. The chain links TRBV20-1 to TRBJ1-2, with a tentative D call TRBD1 (5 bases). The CDR3 is made up of 11 amino acids. Germline-derived CDR1 and CDR2 are DFQATT and SNEGSKA (reference sequence). Trimming pared 6 bases from V and 8 bases from J, leaving 13 bases between. The CDR3 loop is CSAAGGRGYTF. CDR3 DNA: TGCAGTGCCGCGGGGGGTAGGGGCTACACCTTC.

The chain uses TRBV19 and TRBJ1-5, with D possibly matching TRBD1 (5 bases). The ends were cut back, 2 bases at V and 2 bases at J, with 7 bases in the middle. The CDR3 contains 14 residues. Germline lookup yields CDR1 LNHDA and CDR2 SQIVND (reference sequence). CDR3: CASSILTGNQPQHF. The CDR3 DNA reads as TGTGCCAGTAGTATATTGACAGGCAATCAGCCCCAGCATTTT.

The V call is TRBV3-1 (or the pseudogene TRBV3-2), the J call TRBJ2-1; D is possibly TRBD1 or TRBD2 (5 bases each). V was shortened by 6 bases and J by 8 bases, with 8 bases between the two germline ends. From germline, CDR1 is LGHDT and CDR2 YNNKEL (reference sequence). This CDR3 spans 11 amino acids. CDR3 amino acids: CASSLGDEQFF. The CDR3 nucleotides are TGTGCCAGCAGTTTGGGGGATGAGCAGTTCTTC.

The gene calls are TRBV5-6 and TRBJ2-3; 8 positions agree with TRBD1. From germline, CDR1 is SGHDT and CDR2 YYEEEE. V dropped 3 bases and J dropped 5; count of bases not matched to a gene: 8. The CDR3 is 15 amino acids. CDR3 bases: TGTGCCAGCAGCTCAAGAAACAGGGGGAGAGATACGCAGTATTTT. It yields the protein CASSSRNRGRDTQYF.

V is TRBV4-1 and J is TRBJ2-1; 11 bases align to TRBD2. Per the germline V gene, CDR1 is MGHRA and CDR2 is YSYEKL. CDR3 length: 18 amino acids. Trimming took 1 base from V and 6 from J; bases not matched to a gene: 11. CDR3 DNA: TGCGCCAGCAGCCAAGGCCTAGCGGGAGGCCCCTTGGCCAATGAGCAGTTCTTC. It is translated as CASSQGLAGGPLANEQFF.